In this sample, the clone carrying this TCR beta chain turned up many times. This entry comes from a study of T cell repertoires in cytomegalovirus infection. The length of the CDR3 is 19 residues. The germline V gene has CDR1 SGHDT and CDR2 YYEEEE. Germline trimming cut 0 bases from V and 0 bases from J; bases unmatched to any gene: 8. TCRdb processed the reads anew with MiXCR; each CDR3 protein has one entry. The repertoire has fewer than 550,000 distinct CDR3 sequences, 11% of them found once; the top ten carry about a tenth. The origin of this receptor is a human donor in good health (CMV status not recorded). Some clones in this sample may be carry-over from other donors' samples. Sequencing used PBMCs. This rearrangement joins TRBV5-6 to TRBJ1-6; 8 nucleotides match TRBD1. The CDR3 loop is CASSLAGTGPSSYNSPLHF. Here the CDR3 DNA reads TGTGCCAGCAGCTTGGCCGGGACAGGTCCTAGCTCCTATAATTCACCCCTCCACTTT.